This T cell receptor beta chain was found in a study of shared clonotypes between healthy human individuals. Findings of the study overall: The expectation was that sequencing depth would affect clonotype sharing among donors.

This table comes from immunoSEQ multiplex PCR, and its TCRdb copy is limited to in-frame clones, with some not included. The sample includes roughly 1,500,000 clones, roughly 98% of them seen just once. About this clone: Its antigen is currently unknown.

Donors comprised only Caucasian adults living in Nashville, Tennessee. Splitting of CD4+ cells produced CD45RA+ naive and CD45RA-negative memory subsets. What was sequenced was naive CD4+ T cells sorted from blood. Noted subset: CD45RA+ positively selected. The TCR sequence derives from a man aged 30 to 45 in good health.

The CDR3 protein is CSVTPDDISYNEQFF. The CDR3 bases are TGCAGCGTTACCCCAGACGATATCTCCTACAATGAGCAGTTCTTC. The chain is built from TRBV29-1 and TRBJ2-1; D is unresolved. V shed 5 bases and J shed 0 bases, with 14 bases lying between them. The germline CDR1 and CDR2 sequences are SQVTM and ANQGSEA. The CDR3 is 15 amino acids.